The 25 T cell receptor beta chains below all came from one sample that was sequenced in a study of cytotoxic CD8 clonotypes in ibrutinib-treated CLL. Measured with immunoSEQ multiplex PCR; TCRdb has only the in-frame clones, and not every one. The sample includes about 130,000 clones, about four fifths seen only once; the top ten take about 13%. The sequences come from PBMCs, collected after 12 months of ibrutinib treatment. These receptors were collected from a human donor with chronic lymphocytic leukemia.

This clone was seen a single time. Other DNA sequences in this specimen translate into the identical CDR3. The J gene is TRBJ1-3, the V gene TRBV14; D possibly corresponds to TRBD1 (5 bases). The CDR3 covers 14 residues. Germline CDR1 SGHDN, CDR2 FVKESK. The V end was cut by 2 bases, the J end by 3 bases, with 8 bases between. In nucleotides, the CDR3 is TGTGCCAGCAGCCAATCGAGGGGTGGAAACACCATATATTTT. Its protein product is CASSQSRGGNTIYF.

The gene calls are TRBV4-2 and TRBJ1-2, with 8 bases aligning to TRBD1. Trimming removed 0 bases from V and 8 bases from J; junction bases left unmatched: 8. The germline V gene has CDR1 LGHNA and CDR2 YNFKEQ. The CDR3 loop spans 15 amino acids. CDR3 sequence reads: CASSQDFRGPGGYTF. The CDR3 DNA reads TGTGCCAGCAGCCAAGATTTCAGGGGGCCCGGGGGCTACACCTTC.

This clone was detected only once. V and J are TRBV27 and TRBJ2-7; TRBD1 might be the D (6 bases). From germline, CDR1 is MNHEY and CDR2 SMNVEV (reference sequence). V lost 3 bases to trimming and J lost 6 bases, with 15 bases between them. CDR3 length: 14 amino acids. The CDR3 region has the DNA TGTGCCAGCAGTTTGACAGGTGTCCTTAGCGAGCAGTACTTC. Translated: CASSLTGVLSEQYF.

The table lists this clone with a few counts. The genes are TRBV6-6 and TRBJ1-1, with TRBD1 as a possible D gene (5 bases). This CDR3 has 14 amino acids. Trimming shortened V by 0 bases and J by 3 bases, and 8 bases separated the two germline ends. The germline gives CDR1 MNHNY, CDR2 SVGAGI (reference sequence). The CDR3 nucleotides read TGTGCCAGCAGTTACTCATGGGGCGACACTGAAGCTTTCTTT. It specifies CASSYSWGDTEAFF.

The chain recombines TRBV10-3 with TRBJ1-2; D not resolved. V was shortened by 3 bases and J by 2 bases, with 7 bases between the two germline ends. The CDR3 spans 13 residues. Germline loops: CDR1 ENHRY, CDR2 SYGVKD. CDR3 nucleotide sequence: TGTGCCATCAGTGACGGACGGAACTATGGCTACACCTTC. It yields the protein CAISDGRNYGYTF.

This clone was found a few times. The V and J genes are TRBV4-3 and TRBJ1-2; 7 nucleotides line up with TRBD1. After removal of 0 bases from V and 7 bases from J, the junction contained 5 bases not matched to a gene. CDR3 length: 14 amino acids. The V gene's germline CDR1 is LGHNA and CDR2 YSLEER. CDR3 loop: CASSQDLRQGGYTF. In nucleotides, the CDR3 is TGCGCCAGCAGCCAAGATCTTCGACAGGGTGGCTACACCTTC.

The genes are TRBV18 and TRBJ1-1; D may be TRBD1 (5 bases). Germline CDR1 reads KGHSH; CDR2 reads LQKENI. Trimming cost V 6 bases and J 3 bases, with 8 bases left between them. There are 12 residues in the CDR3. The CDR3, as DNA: TGTGCCAGCTCCCCCAGGGACACTGAAGCTTTCTTT. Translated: CASSPRDTEAFF.

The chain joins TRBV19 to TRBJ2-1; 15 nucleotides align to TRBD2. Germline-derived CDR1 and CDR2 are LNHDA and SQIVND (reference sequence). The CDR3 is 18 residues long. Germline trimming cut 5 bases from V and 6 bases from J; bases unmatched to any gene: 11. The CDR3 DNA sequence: TGTGCCAGTAGTCCACGGACTAGCGGGAGGGTTGGGCGCAATGAGCAGTTCTTC. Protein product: CASSPRTSGRVGRNEQFF.

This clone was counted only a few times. CDR3 coding DNA: TGTGCCAGTAGTATACTCCTGGGCAGGGTATATGGCTACACCTTC. Translated, it gives CASSILLGRVYGYTF. V is TRBV19 and J is TRBJ1-2, with a possible D match to TRBD1 (5 bases). CDR1 is LNHDA and CDR2 is SQIVND in the germline V gene (reference sequence). The CDR3 loop spans 15 amino acids. The V and J ends lost 2 bases and 5 bases respectively, with 15 bases between them.

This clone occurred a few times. In DNA, the CDR3 is TGTGCCAGCAGTGAAGAGTGGATAGGGACAGGGGAAAAACTGTTTTTT. This sequence encodes CASSEEWIGTGEKLFF. J is TRBJ1-4 and V is TRBV2; TRBD1 agrees at 9 bases. The germline V gene has CDR1 SNHLY and CDR2 FYNNEI. V shed 1 base and J 8 bases; nucleotides not matched to a gene: 8. The CDR3 consists of 16 residues.

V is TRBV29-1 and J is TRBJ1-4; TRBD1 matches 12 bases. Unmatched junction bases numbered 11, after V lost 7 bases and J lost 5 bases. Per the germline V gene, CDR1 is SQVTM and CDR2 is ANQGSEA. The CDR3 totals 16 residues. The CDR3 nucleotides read TGCAGCGCTGAGGGGACAGGGGGCCGTTCGAATGAAAAACTGTTTTTT. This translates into CSAEGTGGRSNEKLFF.

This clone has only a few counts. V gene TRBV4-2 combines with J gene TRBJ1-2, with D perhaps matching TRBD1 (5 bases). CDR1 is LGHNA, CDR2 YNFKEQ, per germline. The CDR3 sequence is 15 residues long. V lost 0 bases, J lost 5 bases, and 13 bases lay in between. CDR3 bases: TGTGCCAGCAGCCAAGAAAGGGAAGACAGTTATGGCTACACCTTC. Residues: CASSQEREDSYGYTF.

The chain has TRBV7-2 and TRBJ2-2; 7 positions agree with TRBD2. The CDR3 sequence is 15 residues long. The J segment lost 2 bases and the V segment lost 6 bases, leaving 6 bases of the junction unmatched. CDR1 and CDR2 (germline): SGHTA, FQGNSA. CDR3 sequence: CASSSAGTNTGELFF. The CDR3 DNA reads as TGTGCCAGCAGTTCAGCGGGAACTAACACCGGGGAGCTGTTTTTT. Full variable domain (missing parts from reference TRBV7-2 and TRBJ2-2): GAGVSQSPSNKVTEKGKDVELRCDPISGHTALYWYRQSLGQGLEFLIYFQGNSAPDKSGLPSDRFSAERTGGSVSTLTIQRTQQEDSAVYLCASSSAGTNTGELFFGEGSRLTVL.

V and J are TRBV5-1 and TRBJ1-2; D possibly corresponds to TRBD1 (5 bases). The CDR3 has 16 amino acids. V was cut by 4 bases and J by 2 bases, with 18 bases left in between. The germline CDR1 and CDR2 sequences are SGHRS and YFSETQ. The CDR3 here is CASSPRAGSGNYGYTF. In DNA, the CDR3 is TGCGCCAGCAGCCCCAGGGCAGGGTCCGGGAACTATGGCTACACCTTC.

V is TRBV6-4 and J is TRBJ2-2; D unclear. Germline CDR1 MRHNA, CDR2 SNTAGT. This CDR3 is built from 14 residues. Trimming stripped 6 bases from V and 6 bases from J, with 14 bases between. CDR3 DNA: TGTGCCAGCAGCGCGACGCAATCTGCCGGGGAGCTGTTTTTT. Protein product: CASSATQSAGELFF.

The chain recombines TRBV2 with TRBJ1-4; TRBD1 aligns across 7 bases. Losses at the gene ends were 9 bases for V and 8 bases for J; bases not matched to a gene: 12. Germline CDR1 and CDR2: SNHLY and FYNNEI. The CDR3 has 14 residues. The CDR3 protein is CARSRQGSGEKLFF. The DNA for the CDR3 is TGTGCCAGGAGCAGACAGGGCAGCGGGGAAAAACTGTTTTTT.

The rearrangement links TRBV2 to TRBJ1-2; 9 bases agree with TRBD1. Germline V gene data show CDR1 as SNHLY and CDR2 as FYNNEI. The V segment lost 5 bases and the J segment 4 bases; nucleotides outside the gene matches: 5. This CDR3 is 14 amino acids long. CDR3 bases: TGTGCCAGCAGTCAGGACAGGGGTGGCTATGGCTACACCTTC. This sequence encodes CASSQDRGGYGYTF.

CDR3 sequence: CASSSCGRTIAYEQYF. The CDR3 bases are TGTGCCAGCAGCTCTTGCGGGAGGACCATAGCCTACGAGCAGTACTTC. The rearrangement links TRBV11-3 to TRBJ2-7; 8 bases match TRBD2. This CDR3 spans 16 amino acids. Germline lookup yields CDR1 SGHNT and CDR2 YENEEA. Trimming cost V 4 bases and J 2 bases; bases outside gene matches: 10.

The CDR3 bases are TGTGCCAGCAGTTTACTCTTTAGAAGCGGGAGGGCAGATACGCAGTATTTT. As protein: CASSLLFRSGRADTQYF. The chain is built from TRBV27 and TRBJ2-3; 10 bases agree with TRBD2. Germline V gene lookup returns CDR1 MNHEY and CDR2 SMNVEV (reference sequence). Losses at the gene ends were 2 bases for V and 4 bases for J; bases not matched to a gene: 9. CDR3 length equals 17 residues.

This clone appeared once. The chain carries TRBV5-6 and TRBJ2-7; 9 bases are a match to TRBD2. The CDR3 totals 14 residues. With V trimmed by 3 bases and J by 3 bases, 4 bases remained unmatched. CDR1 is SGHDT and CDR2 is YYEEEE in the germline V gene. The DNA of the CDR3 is TGTGCCAGCAGCTCGGGACTAGCCTACTACGAGCAGTACTTC. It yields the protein CASSSGLAYYEQYF.

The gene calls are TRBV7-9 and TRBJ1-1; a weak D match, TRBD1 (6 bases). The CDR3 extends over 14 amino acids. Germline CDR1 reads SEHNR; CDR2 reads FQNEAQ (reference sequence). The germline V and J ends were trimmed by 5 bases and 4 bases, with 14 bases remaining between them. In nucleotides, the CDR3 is TGTGCCAGCAGCCGTAAAGGGGGGGTCACTGAAGCTTTCTTT. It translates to CASSRKGGVTEAFF.

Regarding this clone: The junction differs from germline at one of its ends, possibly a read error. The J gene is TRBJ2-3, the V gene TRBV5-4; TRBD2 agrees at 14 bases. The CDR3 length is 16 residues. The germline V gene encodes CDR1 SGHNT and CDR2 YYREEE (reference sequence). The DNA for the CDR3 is TGTGCCAGCAGCCAGGGGACTAGCGGGAGCATAGATACGCAGTATTTT. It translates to CASSQGTSGSIDTQYF. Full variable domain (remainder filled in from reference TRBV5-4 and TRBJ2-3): ETGVTQSPTHLIKTRGQQVTLRCSSQSGHNTVSWYQQALGQGPQFIFQYYREEENGRGNFPPRFSGLQFPNYSSELNVNALELDDSALYLCASSQGTSGSIDTQYFGPGTRLTVL.

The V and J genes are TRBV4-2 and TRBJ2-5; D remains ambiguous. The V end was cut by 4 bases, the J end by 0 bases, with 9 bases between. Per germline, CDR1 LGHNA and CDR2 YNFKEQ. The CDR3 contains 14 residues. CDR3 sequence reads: CASSLPRNQETQYF. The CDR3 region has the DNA TGTGCCAGCAGCCTCCCCAGAAACCAAGAGACCCAGTACTTC.

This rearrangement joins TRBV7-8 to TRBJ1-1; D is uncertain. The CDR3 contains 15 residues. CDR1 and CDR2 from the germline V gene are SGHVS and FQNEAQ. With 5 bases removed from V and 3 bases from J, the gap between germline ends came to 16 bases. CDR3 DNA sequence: TGTGCCAGCAGCGCCGTTGGGATGGGGTACACTGAAGCTTTCTTT. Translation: CASSAVGMGYTEAFF.

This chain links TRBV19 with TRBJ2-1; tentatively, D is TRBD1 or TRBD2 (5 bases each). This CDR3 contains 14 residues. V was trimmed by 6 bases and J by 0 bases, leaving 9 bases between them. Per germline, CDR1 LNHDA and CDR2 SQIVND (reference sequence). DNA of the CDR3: TGTGCCAGTAGGGAGGACATCTCCTACAATGAGCAGTTCTTC. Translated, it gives CASREDISYNEQFF.